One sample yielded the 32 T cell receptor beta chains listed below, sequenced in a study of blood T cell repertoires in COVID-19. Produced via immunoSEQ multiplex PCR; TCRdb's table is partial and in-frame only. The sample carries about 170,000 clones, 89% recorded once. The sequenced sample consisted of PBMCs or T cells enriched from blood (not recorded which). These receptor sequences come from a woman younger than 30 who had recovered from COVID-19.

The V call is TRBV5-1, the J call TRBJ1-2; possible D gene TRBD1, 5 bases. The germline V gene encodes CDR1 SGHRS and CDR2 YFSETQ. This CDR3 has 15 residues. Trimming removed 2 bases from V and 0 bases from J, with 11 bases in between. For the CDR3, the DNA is TGCGCCAGCAGCTTTGTTACAGGACCTAACTATGGCTACACCTTC. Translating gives CASSFVTGPNYGYTF.

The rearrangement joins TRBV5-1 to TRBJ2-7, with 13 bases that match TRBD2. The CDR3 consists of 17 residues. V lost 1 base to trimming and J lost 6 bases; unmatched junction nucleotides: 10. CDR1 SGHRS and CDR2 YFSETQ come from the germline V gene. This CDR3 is CASSLSLAGGPAVEQYF. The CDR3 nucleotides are TGCGCCAGCAGCTTGTCACTAGCGGGAGGGCCCGCTGTCGAGCAGTACTTC.

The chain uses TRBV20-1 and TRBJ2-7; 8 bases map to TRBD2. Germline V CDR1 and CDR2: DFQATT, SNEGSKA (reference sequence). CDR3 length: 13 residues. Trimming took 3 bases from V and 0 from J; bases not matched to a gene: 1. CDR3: CSASRGGSYEQYF. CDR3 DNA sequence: TGCAGTGCTAGTCGGGGGGGCTCCTACGAGCAGTACTTC.

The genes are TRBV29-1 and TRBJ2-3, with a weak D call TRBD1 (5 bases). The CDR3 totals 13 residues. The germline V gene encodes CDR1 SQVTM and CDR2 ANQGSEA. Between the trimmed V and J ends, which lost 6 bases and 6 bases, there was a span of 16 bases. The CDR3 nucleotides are TGCAGCGTGGCAAAAGGGGTTAGGGATACGCAGTATTTT. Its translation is CSVAKGVRDTQYF.

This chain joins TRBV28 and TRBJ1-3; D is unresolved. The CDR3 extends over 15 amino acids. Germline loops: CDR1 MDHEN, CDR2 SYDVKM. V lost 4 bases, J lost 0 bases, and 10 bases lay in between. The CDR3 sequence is CASSSVLLSGNTIYF. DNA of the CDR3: TGTGCCAGCAGTTCTGTCTTACTCTCTGGAAACACCATATATTTT.

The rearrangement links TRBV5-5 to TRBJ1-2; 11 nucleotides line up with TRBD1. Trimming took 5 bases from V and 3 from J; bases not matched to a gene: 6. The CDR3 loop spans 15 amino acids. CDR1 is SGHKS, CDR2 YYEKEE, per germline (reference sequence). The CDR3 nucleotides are TGTGCCAGCAGTCAGGGACAGGGGGTAGACTATGGCTACACCTTC. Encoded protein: CASSQGQGVDYGYTF.

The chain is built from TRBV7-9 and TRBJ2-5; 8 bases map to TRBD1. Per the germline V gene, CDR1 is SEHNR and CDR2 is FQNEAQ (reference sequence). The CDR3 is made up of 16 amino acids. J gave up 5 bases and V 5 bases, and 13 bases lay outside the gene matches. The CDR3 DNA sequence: TGTGCCAGCAGCCCTACCTGGACAGGGACCGGGGAGACCCAGTACTTC. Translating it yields CASSPTWTGTGETQYF.

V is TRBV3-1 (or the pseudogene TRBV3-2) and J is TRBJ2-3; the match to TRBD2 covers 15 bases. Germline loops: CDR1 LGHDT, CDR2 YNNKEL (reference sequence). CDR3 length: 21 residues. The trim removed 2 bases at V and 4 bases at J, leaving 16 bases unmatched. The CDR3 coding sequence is TGTGCCAGCAGCCAAAGAGTACCGGGACTAGCGGGAGGTCCTCCGCCAGATACGCAGTATTTT. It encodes CASSQRVPGLAGGPPPDTQYF.

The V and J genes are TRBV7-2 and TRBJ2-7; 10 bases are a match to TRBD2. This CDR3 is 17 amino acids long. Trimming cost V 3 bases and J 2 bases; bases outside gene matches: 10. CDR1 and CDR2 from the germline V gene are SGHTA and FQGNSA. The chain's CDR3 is CASSLEGTSDLTYEQYF. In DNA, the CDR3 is TGTGCCAGCAGCTTGGAAGGGACTAGCGATTTGACCTACGAGCAGTACTTC.

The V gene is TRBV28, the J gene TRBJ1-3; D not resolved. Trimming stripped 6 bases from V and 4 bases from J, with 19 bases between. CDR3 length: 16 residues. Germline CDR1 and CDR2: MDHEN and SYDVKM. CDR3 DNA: TGTGCCAGCAGCATTCTAATACGGACTGCGGGAAACACCATATATTTT. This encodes CASSILIRTAGNTIYF.

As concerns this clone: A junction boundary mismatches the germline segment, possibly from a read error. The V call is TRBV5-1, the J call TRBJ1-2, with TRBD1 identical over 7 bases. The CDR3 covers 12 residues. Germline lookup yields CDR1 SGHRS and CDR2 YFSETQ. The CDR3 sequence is CASSLDRGKKDF. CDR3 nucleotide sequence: TGCGCCAGCAGCTTGGACAGGGGTAAAAAGGATTTC.

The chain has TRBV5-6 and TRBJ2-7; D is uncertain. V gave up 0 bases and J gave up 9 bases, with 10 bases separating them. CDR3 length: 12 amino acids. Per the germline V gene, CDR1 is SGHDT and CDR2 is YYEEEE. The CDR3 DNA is TGTGCCAGCAGCTTGGCCAATCGGGTGCAGTACTTC. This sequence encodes CASSLANRVQYF. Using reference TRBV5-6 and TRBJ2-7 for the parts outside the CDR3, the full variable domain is DAGVTQSPTHLIKTRGQQVTLRCSPKSGHDTVSWYQQALGQGPQFIFQYYEEEERQRGNFPDRFSGHQFPNYSSELNVNALLLGDSALYLCASSLANRVQYFGPGTRLTVT.

The CDR3: CASSFRTGVGSEQYF. In DNA form, the CDR3 reads TGTGCCAGCAGTTTCAGGACAGGGGTTGGGAGCGAGCAGTACTTC. This chain uses TRBV28 with TRBJ2-7, with 9 positions matching TRBD1. The trim removed 3 bases at V and 6 bases at J, leaving 9 bases unmatched. Germline values: CDR1 MDHEN, CDR2 SYDVKM. CDR3 size: 15 residues.

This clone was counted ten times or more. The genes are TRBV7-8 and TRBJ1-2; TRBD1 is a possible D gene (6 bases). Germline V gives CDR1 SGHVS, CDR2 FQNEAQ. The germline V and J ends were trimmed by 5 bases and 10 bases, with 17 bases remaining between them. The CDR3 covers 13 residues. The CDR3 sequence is CASSQTQQGVYTF. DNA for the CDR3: TGTGCCAGCAGCCAAACGCAACAGGGCGTCTACACCTTC.

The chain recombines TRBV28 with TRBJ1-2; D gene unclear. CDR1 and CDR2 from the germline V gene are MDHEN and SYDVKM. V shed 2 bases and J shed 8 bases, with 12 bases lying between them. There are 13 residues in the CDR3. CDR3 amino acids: CASSLIGLLGYTF. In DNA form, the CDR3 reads TGTGCCAGCAGTTTAATCGGTCTGCTAGGCTACACCTTC.

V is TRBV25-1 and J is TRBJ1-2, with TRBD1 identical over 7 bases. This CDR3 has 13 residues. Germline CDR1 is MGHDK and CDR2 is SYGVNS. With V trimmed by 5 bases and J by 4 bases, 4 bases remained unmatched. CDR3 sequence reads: CASSRQGGYGYTF. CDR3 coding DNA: TGTGCCAGCAGTCGACAGGGCGGCTATGGCTACACCTTC.

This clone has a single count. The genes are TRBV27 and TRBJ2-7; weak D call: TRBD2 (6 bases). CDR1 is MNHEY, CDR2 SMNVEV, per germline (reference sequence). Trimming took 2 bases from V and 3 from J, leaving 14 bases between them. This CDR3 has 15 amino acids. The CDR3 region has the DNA TGTGCCAGCAGTTTAGAGTTTGGGCGGGACTACGAGCAGTACTTC. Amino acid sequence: CASSLEFGRDYEQYF.

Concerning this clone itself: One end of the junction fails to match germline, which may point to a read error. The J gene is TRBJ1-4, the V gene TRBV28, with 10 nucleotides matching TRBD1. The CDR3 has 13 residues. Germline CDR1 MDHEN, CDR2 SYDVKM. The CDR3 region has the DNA TGTACCAGCAGTGCTGACAGGGGGCTAAAACTGTTTTTT. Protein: CTSSADRGLKLFF.

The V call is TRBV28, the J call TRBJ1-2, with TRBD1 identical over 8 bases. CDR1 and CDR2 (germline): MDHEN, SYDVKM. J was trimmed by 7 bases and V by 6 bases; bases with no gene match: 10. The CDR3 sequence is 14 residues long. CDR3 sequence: CASSLPRGRSGYTF. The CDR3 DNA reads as TGTGCCAGCAGCCTACCCAGGGGGCGAAGTGGCTACACCTTC.

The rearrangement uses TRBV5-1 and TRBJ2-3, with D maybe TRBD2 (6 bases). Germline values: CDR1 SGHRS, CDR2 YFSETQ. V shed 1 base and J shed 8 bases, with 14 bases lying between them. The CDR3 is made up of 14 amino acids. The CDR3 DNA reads TGCGCCAGCAGCTTGTCGGGGGTCCCAGTTACGCAGTATTTT. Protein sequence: CASSLSGVPVTQYF. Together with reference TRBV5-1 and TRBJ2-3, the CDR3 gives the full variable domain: KAGVTQTPRYLIKTRGQQVTLSCSPISGHRSVSWYQQTPGQGLQFLFEYFSETQRNKGNFPGRFSGRQFSNSRSEMNVSTLELGDSALYLCASSLSGVPVTQYFGPGTRLTVL.

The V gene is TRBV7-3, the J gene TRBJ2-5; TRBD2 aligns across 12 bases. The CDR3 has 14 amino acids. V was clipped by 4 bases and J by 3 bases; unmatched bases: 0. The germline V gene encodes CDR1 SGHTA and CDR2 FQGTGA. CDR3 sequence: CASSSSGREETQYF. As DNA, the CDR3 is TGTGCCAGCAGCTCTAGCGGGAGGGAAGAGACCCAGTACTTC.

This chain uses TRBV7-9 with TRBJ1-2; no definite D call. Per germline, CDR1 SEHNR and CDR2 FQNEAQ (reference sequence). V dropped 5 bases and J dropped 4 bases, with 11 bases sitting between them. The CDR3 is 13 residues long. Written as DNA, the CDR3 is TGTGCCAGCAGCCCGCCCGGGATCTATGGCTACACCTTC. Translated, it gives CASSPPGIYGYTF.

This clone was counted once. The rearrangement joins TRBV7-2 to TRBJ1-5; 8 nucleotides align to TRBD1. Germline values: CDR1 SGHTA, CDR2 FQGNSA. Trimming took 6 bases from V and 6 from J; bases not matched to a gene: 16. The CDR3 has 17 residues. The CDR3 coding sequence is TGTGCCAGCAGTCCAAACAGGGGGGGATACATAGGTCAGCCCCAGCATTTT. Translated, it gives CASSPNRGGYIGQPQHF.

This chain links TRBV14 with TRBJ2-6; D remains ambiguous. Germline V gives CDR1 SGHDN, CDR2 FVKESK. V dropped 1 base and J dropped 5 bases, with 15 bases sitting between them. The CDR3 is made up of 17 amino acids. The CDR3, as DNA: TGTGCCAGCAGCCAAGCATCGGTGGGCGCCTGGGCCAACGTCCTGACTTTC. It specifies CASSQASVGAWANVLTF.

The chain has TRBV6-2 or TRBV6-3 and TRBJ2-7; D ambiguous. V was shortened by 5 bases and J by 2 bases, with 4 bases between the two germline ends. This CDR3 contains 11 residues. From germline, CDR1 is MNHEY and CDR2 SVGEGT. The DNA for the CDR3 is TGTGCCAGCAGTAACACCTACGAGCAGTACTTC. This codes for CASSNTYEQYF.

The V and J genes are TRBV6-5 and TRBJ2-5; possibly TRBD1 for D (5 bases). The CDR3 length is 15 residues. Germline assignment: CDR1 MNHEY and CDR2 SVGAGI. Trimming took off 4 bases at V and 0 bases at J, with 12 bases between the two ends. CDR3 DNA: TGTGCCAGCAGTTCCGCACAGGCAAACCAAGAGACCCAGTACTTC. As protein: CASSSAQANQETQYF.

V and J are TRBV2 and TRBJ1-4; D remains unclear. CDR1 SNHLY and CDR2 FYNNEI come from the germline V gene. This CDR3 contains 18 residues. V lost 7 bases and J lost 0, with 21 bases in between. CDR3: CASIKSQADFATNEKLFF. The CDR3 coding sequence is TGTGCCAGCATTAAGTCTCAGGCCGATTTTGCAACTAATGAAAAACTGTTTTTT. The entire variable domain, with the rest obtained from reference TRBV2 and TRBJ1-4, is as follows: EPEVTQTPSHQVTQMGQEVILRCVPISNHLYFYWYRQILGQKVEFLVSFYNNEISEKSEIFDDQFSVERPDGSNFTLKIRSTKLEDSAMYFCASIKSQADFATNEKLFFGSGTQLSVL.

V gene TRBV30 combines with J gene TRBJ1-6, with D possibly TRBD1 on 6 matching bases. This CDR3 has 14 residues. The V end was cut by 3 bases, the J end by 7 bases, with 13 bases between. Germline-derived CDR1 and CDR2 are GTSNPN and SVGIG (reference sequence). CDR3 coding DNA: TGTGCCTGGAGCGCGACAGGAACGAATTCACCCCTCCACTTT. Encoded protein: CAWSATGTNSPLHF.

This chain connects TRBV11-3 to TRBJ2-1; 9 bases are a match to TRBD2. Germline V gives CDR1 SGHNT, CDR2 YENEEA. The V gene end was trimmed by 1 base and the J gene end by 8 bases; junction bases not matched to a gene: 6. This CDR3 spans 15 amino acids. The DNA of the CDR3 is TGTGCCAGCAGCTTAGGGGTAGCGGGAGTTGATGAGCAGTTCTTC. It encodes CASSLGVAGVDEQFF.

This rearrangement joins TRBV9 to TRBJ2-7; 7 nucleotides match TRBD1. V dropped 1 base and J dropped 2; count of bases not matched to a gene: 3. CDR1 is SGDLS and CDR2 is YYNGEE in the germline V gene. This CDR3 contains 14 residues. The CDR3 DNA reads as TGTGCCAGCAGCGTACAACAGGGGCCCTACGAGCAGTACTTC. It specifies CASSVQQGPYEQYF.

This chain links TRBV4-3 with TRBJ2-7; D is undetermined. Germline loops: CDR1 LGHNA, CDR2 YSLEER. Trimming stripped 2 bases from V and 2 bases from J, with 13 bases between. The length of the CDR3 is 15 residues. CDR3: CASSQRWADTYEQYF. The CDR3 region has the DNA TGCGCCAGCAGCCAACGGTGGGCTGATACCTACGAGCAGTACTTC.

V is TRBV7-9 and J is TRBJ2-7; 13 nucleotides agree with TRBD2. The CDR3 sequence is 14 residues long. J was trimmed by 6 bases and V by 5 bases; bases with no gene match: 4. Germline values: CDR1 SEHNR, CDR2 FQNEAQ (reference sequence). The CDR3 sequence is CASSPGLAGTEQYF. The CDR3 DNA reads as TGTGCCAGCAGCCCGGGACTAGCGGGAACCGAGCAGTACTTC.